The text below deals with one T cell receptor beta chain. The data were obtained in a study of blood T cell repertoires in COVID-19. Participants had their cohort set by participant-reported clinical history. Profiling relied on immunoSEQ multiplex PCR, and the TCRdb table lists in-frame clones only, not all of them. The table has 300,000 to 350,000 clones, around 90% seen once. J gave up 7 bases and V 0 bases, and 7 bases lay outside the gene matches. Germline-derived CDR1 and CDR2 are SGDLS and YYNGEE. The CDR3 totals 16 residues. This TCR derives from a woman younger than 30 with acute COVID-19. The rearrangement joins TRBV9 to TRBJ2-1, with 10 bases matching TRBD2. The sequenced material came from PBMCs or T cells enriched from blood (not recorded which). The CDR3 is CASSVEASGSWNEQFF. CDR3 bases: TGTGCCAGCAGCGTAGAGGCTAGCGGGAGTTGGAATGAGCAGTTCTTC. Full variable domain (remainder filled in from reference TRBV9 and TRBJ2-1): DSGVTQTPKHLITATGQRVTLRCSPRSGDLSVYWYQQSLDQGLQFLIQYYNGEERAKGNILERFSAQQFPDLHSELNLSSLELGDSALYFCASSVEASGSWNEQFFGPGTRLTVL.